The present T cell receptor (beta chain) was sequenced within a study of shared clonotypes between healthy human individuals. General study points: A handful of donors shared about 4.5% of their naive CD4 clonotypes.

This clone turned up a few times. Its antigen remains unknown. Method: immunoSEQ multiplex PCR; TCRdb's copy keeps in-frame clones and lacks some. The sample shows about 710,000 clones, around 78% of them seen only once. Germline-derived CDR1 and CDR2 are LNHDA and SQIVND (reference sequence). Between the trimmed V and J ends, which lost 5 bases and 7 bases, there was a span of 12 bases. The CDR3 spans 13 residues. Sequenced sample: memory CD4+ T cells sorted from blood. Indicated subset: CD45RA-negative fraction. This receptor was obtained from a woman aged 25 to 45 in good health. The genes are TRBV19 and TRBJ1-5; D is unresolved. The CDR3 sequence: CASSQQIGQPQHF. The CDR3 coding sequence is TGTGCCAGTAGTCAACAAATCGGGCAGCCCCAGCATTTT.